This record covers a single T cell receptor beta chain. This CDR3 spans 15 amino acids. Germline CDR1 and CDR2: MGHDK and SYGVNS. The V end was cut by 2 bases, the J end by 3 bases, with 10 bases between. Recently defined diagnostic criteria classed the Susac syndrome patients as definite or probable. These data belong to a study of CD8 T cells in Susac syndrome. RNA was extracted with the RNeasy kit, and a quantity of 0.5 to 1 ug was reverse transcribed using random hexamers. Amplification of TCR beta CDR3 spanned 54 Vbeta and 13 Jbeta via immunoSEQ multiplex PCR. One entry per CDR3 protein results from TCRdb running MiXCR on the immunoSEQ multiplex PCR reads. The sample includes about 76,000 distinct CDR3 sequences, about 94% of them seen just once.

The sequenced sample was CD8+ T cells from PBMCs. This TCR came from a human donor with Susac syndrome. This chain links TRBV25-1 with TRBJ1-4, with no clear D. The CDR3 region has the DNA TGTGCCAGCAGTGAACGGGCGGAGCCTAATGAAAAACTGTTTTTT. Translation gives CASSERAEPNEKLFF.